The 10 T cell receptor beta chains presented below share a single source sample, sequenced in a study of T cell repertoires in cytomegalovirus infection. One entry per CDR3 protein results from TCRdb running MiXCR on the reads. The sample comprises almost 300,000 distinct CDR3 sequences, around 9.1% of which are singletons, and 2.5% rests with the top ten. The sequenced material came from PBMCs. Every receptor here comes from a human donor in good health (CMV status not recorded). Some clones in this sample may be carry-over from other donors' samples.

This clonotype has at least ten counts. J is TRBJ1-5 and V is TRBV7-2; D is perhaps TRBD1 (6 bases). Trimming removed 2 bases from V and 5 bases from J, with 13 bases in between. Germline lookup yields CDR1 SGHTA and CDR2 FQGNSA. The CDR3 runs to 15 residues. The CDR3 DNA is TGTGCCAGCAGCTTAACCGGGACAAGTTATCAGCCCCAGCATTTT. As protein: CASSLTGTSYQPQHF.

This clonotype was detected a few times. The chain recombines TRBV20-1 with TRBJ1-1; D unclear. The germline V and J ends were trimmed by 0 bases and 3 bases, with 8 bases remaining between them. The CDR3 contains 13 residues. Germline values: CDR1 DFQATT, CDR2 SNEGSKA (reference sequence). The CDR3 coding sequence is TGCAGTGCTAGAGAGGTGGTAGACACTGAAGCTTTCTTT. Translated: CSAREVVDTEAFF.

The V call is TRBV20-1, the J call TRBJ2-3, with TRBD2 matching 8 bases. J gave up 5 bases and V 5 bases, and 12 bases lay outside the gene matches. The CDR3 extends over 15 amino acids. Germline V gives CDR1 DFQATT, CDR2 SNEGSKA (reference sequence). The CDR3 protein is CSALQRTSSVDTQYF. For the CDR3, the DNA is TGCAGTGCTCTCCAAAGGACTAGCAGTGTAGATACGCAGTATTTT.

The chain combines TRBV7-9 with TRBJ2-1, with D possibly TRBD1 on 9 matching bases. Trimming stripped 7 bases from V and 0 bases from J, with 16 bases between. The CDR3 loop spans 16 amino acids. Germline loops: CDR1 SEHNR, CDR2 FQNEAQ (reference sequence). The CDR3 protein is CASTGQGTSSYNEQFF. The CDR3 region has the DNA TGTGCCAGCACCGGACAGGGGACTAGCTCCTACAATGAGCAGTTCTTC.

This clonotype was observed a few times. The CDR3 sequence is CSARVPAIPYGYTF. CDR3 DNA sequence: TGCAGTGCTAGAGTTCCCGCAATCCCCTATGGCTACACCTTC. The chain carries TRBV20-1 and TRBJ1-2; D call uncertain. The CDR3 runs to 14 residues. Germline V gene lookup returns CDR1 DFQATT and CDR2 SNEGSKA (reference sequence). Trimming removed 1 base at V and 4 bases at J, with 13 bases between.

In this sample, this clonotype turned up many times. The chain uses TRBV6-1 and TRBJ1-6; D is perhaps TRBD1 (6 bases). The CDR3 is made up of 14 amino acids. Looked up from germline, CDR1 is MNHNS and CDR2 is SASEGT. CDR3 loop: CVCRQGGGNSPLHF. In DNA, the CDR3 is TGTGTCTGCCGTCAAGGGGGTGGCAATTCACCCCTCCACTTT.

This clonotype was seen many times. The chain carries TRBV4-1 and TRBJ2-7, with 8 nucleotides matching TRBD1. After removal of 1 base from V and 2 bases from J, the junction contained 10 bases not matched to a gene. This CDR3 has 17 residues. Per the germline V gene, CDR1 is MGHRA and CDR2 is YSYEKL. The CDR3 region has the DNA TGCGCCAGCAGCCAAGTTGCAGGACAGGGCCCCGCCTACGAGCAGTACTTC. Its protein is CASSQVAGQGPAYEQYF.

The table lists this clonotype with many counts. CDR3 in amino acids: CATSGYRVGGRGNGNEQFF. The DNA for the CDR3 is TGTGCCACCAGTGGGTATCGAGTAGGGGGGCGCGGTAATGGGAATGAGCAGTTCTTC. The chain uses TRBV24-1 and TRBJ2-1, with D perhaps assigned TRBD1 or TRBD2 (6 bases each). Trimming left V 5 bases short and J 7 bases short, with 29 bases between. This CDR3 contains 19 residues. Germline CDR1 is KGHDR and CDR2 is SFDVKD.

This clonotype has only a few counts. This chain uses TRBV2 with TRBJ2-7, with 11 bases matching TRBD2. Germline V gene lookup returns CDR1 SNHLY and CDR2 FYNNEI. After removal of 4 bases from V and 1 base from J, the junction contained 0 bases not matched to a gene. The CDR3 contains 14 residues. In DNA, the CDR3 is TGTGCCAGCAGTGTAGCGGGGGGGTCCTACGAGCAGTACTTC. Translated, it gives CASSVAGGSYEQYF.

This clonotype was found many times. The chain uses TRBV7-2 and TRBJ2-3; TRBD2 matches 9 bases. The germline V gene encodes CDR1 SGHTA and CDR2 FQGNSA. J lost 6 bases, V lost 2 bases, and 9 bases had no gene match. The CDR3 loop spans 16 amino acids. CDR3 residues: CASSLPRGGGADTQYF. DNA for the CDR3: TGTGCCAGCAGCTTACCGAGGGGCGGGGGGGCCGATACGCAGTATTTT.